This passage covers 5 T cell receptor beta chains from one sample sequenced in a study of OX40 agonist ivuxolimab in advanced cancers. Only in-frame clones appear in the TCRdb table, and some are missing; sequencing was by immunoSEQ multiplex PCR. Counted here are just over 60,000 clones, about 90% occurring once; the ten biggest clones make up more than 15%. The starting material was CD4+ or CD8+ T cells sorted from blood, obtained in a trial of the OX40 agonist ivuxolimab. These receptors were taken from an adult with an advanced solid tumor such as melanoma, head and neck, liver or kidney cancer.

This chain links TRBV11-2 with TRBJ2-2; weak D call: TRBD2 (5 bases). Germline loops: CDR1 SGHAT, CDR2 FQNNGV. This CDR3 is built from 13 residues. Trimming stripped 7 bases from V and 4 bases from J, with 10 bases between. CDR3 loop: CASTRGPTGELFF. The CDR3 DNA is TGTGCCAGCACCCGAGGGCCCACCGGGGAGCTGTTTTTT.

The chain couples TRBV18 to TRBJ1-6; no clear D. The germline gives CDR1 KGHSH, CDR2 LQKENI. Trimming cost V 0 bases and J 9 bases, with 12 bases left between them. The CDR3 is 15 residues long. DNA for the CDR3: TGTGCCAGCTCACCACCCCGACCGGGTGGTTCACCCCTCCACTTT. This sequence encodes CASSPPRPGGSPLHF.

This sequence joins TRBV5-1 and TRBJ2-7; D gene ambiguous. This CDR3 comprises 16 residues. Between the trimmed V and J ends, which lost 0 bases and 0 bases, there was a span of 13 bases. Per the germline V gene, CDR1 is SGHRS and CDR2 is YFSETQ. CDR3 DNA sequence: TGCGCCAGCAGCTTGGGGGCCTCCTCGGGCTCCTACGAGCAGTACTTC. It translates to CASSLGASSGSYEQYF.

The rearrangement uses TRBV15 and TRBJ1-2; the D gene is possibly TRBD1 (6 bases). The V and J ends lost 0 bases and 0 bases respectively, with 14 bases between them. The CDR3 spans 17 residues. Germline V gene data show CDR1 as LNHNV and CDR2 as YYDKDF (reference sequence). CDR3 protein: CATSRDPDRTTNYGYTF. The DNA for the CDR3 is TGTGCCACCAGCAGAGACCCTGACAGGACCACTAACTATGGCTACACCTTC.

The rearrangement uses TRBV5-5 and TRBJ2-1; TRBD1 matches 9 bases. Germline CDR1 is SGHKS and CDR2 is YYEKEE (reference sequence). Trimming removed 3 bases from V and 3 bases from J; junction bases left unmatched: 4. CDR3 length: 15 amino acids. The CDR3 loop is CASSWTGDIYNEQFF. CDR3 bases: TGTGCCAGCAGCTGGACAGGGGATATCTACAATGAGCAGTTCTTC.